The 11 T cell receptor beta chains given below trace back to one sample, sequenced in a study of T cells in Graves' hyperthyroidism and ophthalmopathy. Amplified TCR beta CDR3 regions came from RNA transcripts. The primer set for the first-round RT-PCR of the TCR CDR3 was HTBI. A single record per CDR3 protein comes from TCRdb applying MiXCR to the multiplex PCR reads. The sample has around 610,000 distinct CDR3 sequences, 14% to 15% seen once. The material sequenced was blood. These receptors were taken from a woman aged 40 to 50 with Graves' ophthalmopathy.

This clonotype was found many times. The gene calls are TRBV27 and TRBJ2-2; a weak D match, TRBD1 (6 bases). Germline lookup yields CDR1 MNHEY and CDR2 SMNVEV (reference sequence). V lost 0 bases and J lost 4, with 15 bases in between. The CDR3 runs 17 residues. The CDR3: CASSLSGGFGGTGELFF. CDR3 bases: TGTGCCAGCAGTTTATCAGGGGGATTTGGGGGCACCGGGGAGCTGTTTTTT.

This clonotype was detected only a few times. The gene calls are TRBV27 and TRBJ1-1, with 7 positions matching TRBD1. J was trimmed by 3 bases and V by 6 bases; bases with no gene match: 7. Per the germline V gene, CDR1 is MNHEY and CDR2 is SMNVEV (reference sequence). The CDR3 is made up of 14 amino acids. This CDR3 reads CASSVGRGDTEAFF. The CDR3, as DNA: TGTGCCAGCAGCGTCGGCAGGGGGGACACTGAAGCTTTCTTT.

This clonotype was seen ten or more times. CDR3 residues: CASSFPSAQETQYF. The CDR3 region has the DNA TGTGCCAGCAGCTTTCCATCGGCGCAAGAGACCCAGTACTTC. This sequence joins TRBV11-3 and TRBJ2-5; no clear D. Germline lookup yields CDR1 SGHNT and CDR2 YENEEA. The CDR3 spans 14 residues. The V gene lost 3 bases and the J gene lost 2 bases, with 10 bases spanning the gap.

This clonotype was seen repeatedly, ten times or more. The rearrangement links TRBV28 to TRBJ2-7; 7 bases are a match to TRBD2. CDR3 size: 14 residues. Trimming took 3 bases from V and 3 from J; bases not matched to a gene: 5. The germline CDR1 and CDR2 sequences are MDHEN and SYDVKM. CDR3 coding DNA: TGTGCCAGCAGTTTGAGCGGGACGGGCTACGAGCAGTACTTC. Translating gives CASSLSGTGYEQYF.

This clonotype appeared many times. The CDR3: CASSVAGRINQPQHF. CDR3 DNA: TGTGCCAGCAGCGTAGCCGGGCGGATCAATCAGCCCCAGCATTTT. J is TRBJ1-5 and V is TRBV9; D is unresolved. The CDR3 is 15 amino acids. In germline, CDR1 is SGDLS, CDR2 YYNGEE. Trimming took off 0 bases at V and 3 bases at J, with 10 bases between the two ends.

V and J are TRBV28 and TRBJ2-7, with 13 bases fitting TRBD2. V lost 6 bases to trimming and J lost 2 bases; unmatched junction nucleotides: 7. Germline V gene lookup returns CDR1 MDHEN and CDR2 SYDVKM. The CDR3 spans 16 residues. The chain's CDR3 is CASSPGGTSGAYEQYF. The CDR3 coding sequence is TGTGCCAGCAGCCCTGGGGGGACTAGCGGGGCCTACGAGCAGTACTTC.

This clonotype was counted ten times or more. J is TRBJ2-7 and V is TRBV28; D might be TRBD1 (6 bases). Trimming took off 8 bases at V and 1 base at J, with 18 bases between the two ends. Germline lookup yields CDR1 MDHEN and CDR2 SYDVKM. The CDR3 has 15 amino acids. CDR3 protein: CASLSDSLFSYEQYF. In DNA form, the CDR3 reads TGTGCCAGCCTTTCGGACAGTCTCTTTTCCTACGAGCAGTACTTC.

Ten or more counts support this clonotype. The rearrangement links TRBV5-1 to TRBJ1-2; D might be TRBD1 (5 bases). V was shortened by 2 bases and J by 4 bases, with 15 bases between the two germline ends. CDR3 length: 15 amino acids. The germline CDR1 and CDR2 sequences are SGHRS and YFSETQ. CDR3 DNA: TGCGCCAGCAGCTTCTCCATGGGGGGAGGCTATGGCTACACCTTC. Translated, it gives CASSFSMGGGYGYTF.

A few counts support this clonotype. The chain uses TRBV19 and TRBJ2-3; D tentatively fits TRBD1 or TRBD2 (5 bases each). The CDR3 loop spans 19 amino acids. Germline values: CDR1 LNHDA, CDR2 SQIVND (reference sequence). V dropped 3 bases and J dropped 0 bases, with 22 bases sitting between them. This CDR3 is CASSIYGRTRGPSTDTQYF. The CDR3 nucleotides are TGTGCCAGTAGTATTTACGGTCGAACGAGGGGACCTAGCACAGATACGCAGTATTTT.

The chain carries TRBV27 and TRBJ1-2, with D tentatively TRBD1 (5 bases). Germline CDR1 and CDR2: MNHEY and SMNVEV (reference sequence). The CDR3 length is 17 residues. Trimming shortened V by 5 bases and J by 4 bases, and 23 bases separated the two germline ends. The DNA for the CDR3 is TGTGCCAGCAGTCCCTATAGAGGAGGGGAAACCCTCTATGGCTACACCTTC. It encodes CASSPYRGGETLYGYTF.

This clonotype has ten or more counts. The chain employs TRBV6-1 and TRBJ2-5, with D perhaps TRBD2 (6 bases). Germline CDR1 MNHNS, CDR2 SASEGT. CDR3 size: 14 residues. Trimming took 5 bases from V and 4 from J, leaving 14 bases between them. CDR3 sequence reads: CASSKPGLGETQYF. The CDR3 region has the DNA TGTGCCAGCAGTAAGCCGGGACTGGGAGAGACCCAGTACTTC.